This T cell receptor (beta chain) emerged from a study of post-analysis software for immune sequencing data. Turning to this clonotype: No antigen is known for it.

Unique molecular identifiers were present in the TCR beta cDNA libraries. TCRdb re-analysed the PCR reads in MiXCR, keeping a single row per CDR3 protein. The sample has about 820,000 distinct CDR3 sequences, under 70% seen once. Study conclusions and caveats: TRBV5-6, TRBV5-1 and TRBV20-1 belonged to a set of roughly five TRBV segments that were more frequent in patients than controls.

The germline V gene encodes CDR1 MNHEY and CDR2 SVGAGI. Trimming cost V 1 base and J 3 bases, with 5 bases left between them. The CDR3 is 13 residues long. The receptor was isolated from a girl between 10 and 17 years old with multiple sclerosis. This chain joins TRBV6-5 and TRBJ2-3; D gene unclear. Sequenced: blood. The CDR3 DNA reads TGTGCCAGCAGTTACTATCCGACAGATACGCAGTATTTT. Its translation is CASSYYPTDTQYF.